Presented here are 5 T cell receptor beta chains from one specimen sequenced in a study of regulatory T cells in long-lasting Graves disease. Documented time point: persistent/refractory GD, antithyroid drugs over 5 years with positive TRAb. From PBMCs, RNA was extracted and then used to make the TCR library. Arm-PCR of CDR3 regions with iRepertoire HTBI primers generated TCR beta libraries. Each CDR3 protein is one row after TCRdb ran MiXCR on the multiplex PCR reads. The profile shows more than 650,000 distinct CDR3 sequences, around 30% of them singletons. Here the sequenced sample was peripheral blood mononuclear cells (PBMCs), taken when the disease was refractory, from a patient treated with antithyroid drugs. The receptor source for this set is a female donor with Graves disease.

CDR3 in amino acids: CASSYVLVPHEQYF. The CDR3 nucleotides are TGTGCCAGCAGTTACGTACTAGTCCCCCACGAGCAGTACTTC. The chain employs TRBV6-1 and TRBJ2-7; D may be TRBD2 (5 bases). Looked up from germline, CDR1 is MNHNS and CDR2 is SASEGT. CDR3 length: 14 amino acids. Trimming removed 5 bases at V and 5 bases at J, with 16 bases between.

The chain recombines TRBV5-4 with TRBJ1-1; TRBD1 matches 11 bases. V lost 4 bases and J lost 10; bases outside the gene matches: 9. CDR1 is SGHNT, CDR2 YYREEE, per germline (reference sequence). The CDR3 consists of 14 residues. CDR3 nucleotides: TGTGCCAGCAGCACAGGACAGGGGGCAAGAGGAGCTTTCTTT. Amino acids: CASSTGQGARGAFF.

This clonotype was counted a few times. The genes are TRBV20-1 and TRBJ1-4; no firm D call. Germline V gives CDR1 DFQATT, CDR2 SNEGSKA (reference sequence). The V gene lost 3 bases and the J gene lost 7 bases, with 15 bases spanning the gap. This CDR3 is built from 14 residues. CDR3: CSARQTGRSEKLFF. CDR3 bases: TGCAGTGCTAGGCAGACGGGCCGGAGTGAAAAACTGTTTTTT.

The chain combines TRBV18 with TRBJ1-5, with D possibly being TRBD1 (5 bases). The CDR3 is made up of 17 amino acids. Per the germline V gene, CDR1 is KGHSH and CDR2 is LQKENI. V was pared by 4 bases and J by 1 base, with 17 bases between. The CDR3 here is CASSRQRGSGSNQPQHF. The CDR3, as DNA: TGTGCCAGCTCACGACAACGGGGCTCCGGCAGCAATCAGCCCCAGCATTTT.

The CDR3 region has the DNA TGTGCCAGCAGAAAGAGCGGGAGGAACGGGGAGCTGTTTTTT. It yields the protein CASRKSGRNGELFF. The rearrangement uses TRBV7-3 and TRBJ2-2, with TRBD2 matching 9 bases. Germline V CDR1 and CDR2: SGHTA, FQGTGA. V gave up 6 bases and J gave up 7 bases; unmatched junction bases: 6. This CDR3 is built from 14 residues.